The entry below gives a single T cell receptor (beta chain) sequence along with its context. Its antigen is currently unknown. It was with random hexamers that roughly 0.5 to 1 ug RNA was reverse transcribed. One entry per CDR3 protein, called by TCRdb with MiXCR from the immunoSEQ multiplex PCR reads. This table holds 300,000 to 350,000 distinct CDR3 sequences, 92% found once. V was shortened by 3 bases and J by 7 bases, with 15 bases between the two germline ends. Per the germline V gene, CDR1 is LGHDT and CDR2 is YNNKEL (reference sequence). The CDR3 has 15 residues. Treatment-naive patients with stable or active relapsing-remitting disease were the multiple sclerosis controls. These data originate in a study of CD8 T cells in Susac syndrome. Study-level results: The study's TCR sequencing and HLA analysis covered a relatively small number of individuals, and the study acknowledged this.

The specimen sequenced was CD4+ T cells from PBMCs. J is TRBJ2-2 and V is TRBV3-1; D is possibly TRBD1 (6 bases). This TCR was recovered from a human donor with multiple sclerosis. CDR3 region: CASSQTWGRNGELFF. The CDR3 nucleotides are TGTGCCAGCAGCCAGACGTGGGGGCGTAACGGGGAGCTGTTTTTT.